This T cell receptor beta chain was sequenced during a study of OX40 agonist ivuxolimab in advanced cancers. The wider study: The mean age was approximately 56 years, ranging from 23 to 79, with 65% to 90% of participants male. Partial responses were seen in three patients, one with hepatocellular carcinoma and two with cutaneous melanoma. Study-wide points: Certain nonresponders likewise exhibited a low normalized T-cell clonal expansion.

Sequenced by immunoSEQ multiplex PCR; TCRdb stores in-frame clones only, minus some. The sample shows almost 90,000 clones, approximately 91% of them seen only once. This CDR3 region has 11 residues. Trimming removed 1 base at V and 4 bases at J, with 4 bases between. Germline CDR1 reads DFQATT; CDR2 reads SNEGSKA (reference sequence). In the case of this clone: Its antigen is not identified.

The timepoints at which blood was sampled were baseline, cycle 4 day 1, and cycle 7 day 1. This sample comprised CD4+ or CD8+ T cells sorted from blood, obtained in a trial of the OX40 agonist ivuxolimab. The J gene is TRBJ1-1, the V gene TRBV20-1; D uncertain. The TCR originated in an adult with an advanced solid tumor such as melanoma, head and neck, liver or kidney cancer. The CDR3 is CSARGGTEAFF. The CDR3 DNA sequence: TGCAGTGCTAGAGGGGGCACTGAAGCTTTCTTT.